The 16 T cell receptor beta chains given below trace back to one sample, sequenced in a study of CD8+ T cells in alopecia areata. Treatment noted: oral pan-JAK inhibitor, 5-10 mg twice daily. RNA extraction and reverse transcription yielded cDNA as sequencing template. Using immunoSEQ multiplex PCR, the repertoire was profiled, and TCRdb retains in-frame clones only, with some absent. The sample has 200,000 or so clones, around two fifths seen once. Specimen: CD4+ T cells sorted from blood, collected at approximately week 37, from a patient treated with tofacitinib. The receptors stem from a human donor with alopecia areata.

This clone was seen a handful of times. The chain carries TRBV29-1 and TRBJ2-1; the match to TRBD2 covers 7 bases. The germline V gene encodes CDR1 SQVTM and CDR2 ANQGSEA. V lost 3 bases, J lost 5 bases, and 7 bases stayed unmatched. The CDR3 is made up of 14 amino acids. The CDR3 loop is CSVERGLDNNEQFF. CDR3 in DNA: TGCAGCGTTGAGAGAGGACTAGACAACAATGAGCAGTTCTTC.

This clone was counted between two and nine times. The CDR3, as DNA: TGCGCCAGCAGCAAGGGACTAGCACCCTACGAGCAGTACTTC. It is translated as CASSKGLAPYEQYF. V and J are TRBV5-1 and TRBJ2-7; 9 bases align to TRBD2. The V gene's germline CDR1 is SGHRS and CDR2 YFSETQ. The CDR3 is made up of 14 amino acids. V shed 4 bases and J 2 bases; nucleotides not matched to a gene: 4.

The chain joins TRBV7-2 to TRBJ2-3; 7 bases fit TRBD2. V was pared by 6 bases and J by 0 bases, with 6 bases of the junction left unmatched. CDR3 length: 15 amino acids. Germline V gene data show CDR1 as SGHTA and CDR2 as FQGNSA. CDR3 in DNA: TGTGCCAGCAGACCCTGGGGGGGTAGCACAGATACGCAGTATTTT. Protein product: CASRPWGGSTDTQYF.

The chain couples TRBV5-4 to TRBJ1-1; unclear D gene. The CDR3 is 13 residues long. With 4 bases removed from V and 1 base from J, the gap between germline ends came to 8 bases. CDR1 is SGHNT, CDR2 YYREEE, per germline (reference sequence). The CDR3 loop is CASSQVPNTEAFF. The CDR3 DNA follows: TGTGCCAGCAGCCAGGTACCGAACACTGAAGCTTTCTTT.

This rearrangement joins TRBV14 to TRBJ2-5; D uncertain. CDR3 length: 15 residues. The V gene's germline CDR1 is SGHDN and CDR2 FVKESK. Trimming took off 0 bases at V and 0 bases at J, with 8 bases between the two ends. The CDR3 loop reads CASSQEPAYQETQYF. The DNA of the CDR3 is TGTGCCAGCAGCCAAGAGCCTGCGTACCAAGAGACCCAGTACTTC.

The chain combines TRBV19 with TRBJ2-5; no reliable D call. The V end lost 9 bases, the J end lost 7 bases, and 6 bases lay between the germline ends. Germline V gives CDR1 LNHDA, CDR2 SQIVND (reference sequence). CDR3 length: 9 amino acids. The CDR3 DNA follows: TGTGCCAGGAAGGTGACCCAGTACTTC. It is translated as CARKVTQYF.

A few counts support this clone. The chain recombines TRBV30 with TRBJ2-5, with D unclear. This CDR3 contains 12 residues. The V gene's germline CDR1 is GTSNPN and CDR2 SVGIG (reference sequence). V lost 0 bases to trimming and J lost 5 bases, with 7 bases between them. The CDR3 loop reads CAWSVVRETQYF. The CDR3 coding sequence is TGTGCCTGGAGTGTAGTACGGGAGACCCAGTACTTC.

This clone occurred a few times. The rearrangement uses TRBV15 and TRBJ1-5; no firm D call. The germline V and J ends were trimmed by 3 bases and 1 base, with 13 bases remaining between them. The CDR3 length is 16 residues. The V gene's germline CDR1 is LNHNV and CDR2 YYDKDF (reference sequence). CDR3 bases: TGTGCCACCAGCAGGGTACGCGGGGTAAGCAATCAGCCCCAGCATTTT. Amino acids: CATSRVRGVSNQPQHF.

This chain joins TRBV13 and TRBJ2-3, with TRBD2 matching over 7 bases. Losses at the gene ends were 2 bases for V and 0 bases for J; bases not matched to a gene: 8. The V gene's germline CDR1 is PRHDT and CDR2 FYEKMQ (reference sequence). CDR3 length: 17 residues. CDR3 sequence: CASSLPTSPTSTDTQYF. Here the CDR3 DNA reads TGTGCCAGCAGCTTACCGACTAGCCCTACTAGCACAGATACGCAGTATTTT.

This rearrangement joins TRBV30 to TRBJ1-1, with D possibly matching TRBD1 (6 bases). The germline V and J ends were trimmed by 2 bases and 4 bases, with 11 bases remaining between them. The CDR3 totals 13 residues. The germline gives CDR1 GTSNPN, CDR2 SVGIG (reference sequence). The CDR3, as DNA: TGTGCCTGGAGTTTTAACAGGGCCACTGAAGCTTTCTTT. Translating it yields CAWSFNRATEAFF.

This clone was counted only a few times. This chain joins TRBV28 and TRBJ2-7; the match to TRBD2 covers 10 bases. The CDR3 has 15 residues. Germline CDR1 MDHEN, CDR2 SYDVKM. Trimming cost V 5 bases and J 2 bases; bases outside gene matches: 6. CDR3 DNA: TGTGCCAGCAGTATCGGACTAGCGGAGGCCTACGAGCAGTACTTC. Protein product: CASSIGLAEAYEQYF.

This chain links TRBV15 with TRBJ1-5; D is perhaps TRBD1 (5 bases). V lost 0 bases, J lost 11 bases, and 14 bases lay in between. In germline, CDR1 is LNHNV, CDR2 YYDKDF (reference sequence). CDR3 length: 14 amino acids. The CDR3: CATSRDGAAKSQHF. The CDR3 region has the DNA TGTGCCACCAGCAGAGACGGGGCGGCTAAGTCCCAGCATTTT.

This clone was counted between two and nine times. V gene TRBV23-1 combines with J gene TRBJ2-1, with D possibly being TRBD1 (5 bases). TRBV23-1 is marked as an open reading frame, function uncertain. The CDR3 sequence is 14 residues long. V gave up 0 bases and J gave up 9 bases, with 12 bases separating them. The CDR3 region is CASSQSGQAIEQFF. CDR3 coding DNA: TGCGCCAGCAGTCAATCGGGGCAGGCTATTGAGCAGTTCTTC.

This sequence joins TRBV9 and TRBJ2-3; 8 bases fit TRBD1. The CDR3 length is 17 residues. The ends lost 3 bases at V and 0 bases at J; junction bases unmatched: 9. CDR1 SGDLS and CDR2 YYNGEE come from the germline V gene. In DNA, the CDR3 is TGTGCCAGCAGCGCAAGACCGGGACAGGCAAGCACAGATACGCAGTATTTT. As protein: CASSARPGQASTDTQYF.

The V gene is TRBV5-5, the J gene TRBJ2-7; 8 bases line up with TRBD2. CDR1 is SGHKS, CDR2 YYEKEE, per germline (reference sequence). Unmatched junction bases numbered 12, after V lost 4 bases and J lost 3 bases. CDR3 length equals 16 residues. CDR3 bases: TGTGCCAGCAGCCTACCCTCCCGGAGCGGGAGCTACGAGCAGTACTTC. This sequence encodes CASSLPSRSGSYEQYF.

The V and J genes are TRBV4-1 and TRBJ2-1; 10 bases are shared with TRBD2. V was clipped by 4 bases and J by 9 bases; unmatched bases: 9. The CDR3 runs 15 residues. Germline CDR1 and CDR2: MGHRA and YSYEKL. The CDR3 loop reads CASSPRLAGEAEQFF. For the CDR3, the DNA is TGCGCCAGCAGCCCACGGCTAGCGGGAGAGGCTGAGCAGTTCTTC.